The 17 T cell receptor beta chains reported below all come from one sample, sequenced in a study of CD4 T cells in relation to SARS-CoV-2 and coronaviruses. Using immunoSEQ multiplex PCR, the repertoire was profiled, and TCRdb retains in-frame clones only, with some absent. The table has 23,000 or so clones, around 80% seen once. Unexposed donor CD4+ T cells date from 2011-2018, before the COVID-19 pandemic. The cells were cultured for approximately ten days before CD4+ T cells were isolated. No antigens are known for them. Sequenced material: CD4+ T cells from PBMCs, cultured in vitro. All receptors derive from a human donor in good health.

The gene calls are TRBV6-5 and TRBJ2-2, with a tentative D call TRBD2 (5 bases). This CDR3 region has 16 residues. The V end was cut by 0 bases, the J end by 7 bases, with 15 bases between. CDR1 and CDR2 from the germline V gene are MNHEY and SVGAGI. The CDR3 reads CASSYSTIEWGGELFF. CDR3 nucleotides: TGTGCCAGCAGTTACTCGACTATCGAGTGGGGCGGGGAGCTGTTTTTT.

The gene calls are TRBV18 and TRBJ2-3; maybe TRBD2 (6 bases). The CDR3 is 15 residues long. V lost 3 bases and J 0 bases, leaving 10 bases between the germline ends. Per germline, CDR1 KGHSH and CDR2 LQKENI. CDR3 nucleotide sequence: TGTGCCAGCTCACCTGGGACTCCCAGCACAGATACGCAGTATTTT. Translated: CASSPGTPSTDTQYF.

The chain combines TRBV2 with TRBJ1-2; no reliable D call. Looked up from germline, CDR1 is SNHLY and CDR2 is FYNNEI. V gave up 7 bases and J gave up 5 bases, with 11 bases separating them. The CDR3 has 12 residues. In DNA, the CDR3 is TGTGCCAGCAAAGGCATTCAATATGGCTACACCTTC. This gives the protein CASKGIQYGYTF.

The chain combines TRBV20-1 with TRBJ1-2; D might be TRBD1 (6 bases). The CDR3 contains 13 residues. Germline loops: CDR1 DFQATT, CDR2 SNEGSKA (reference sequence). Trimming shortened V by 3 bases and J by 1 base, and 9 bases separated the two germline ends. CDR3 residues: CSASRGINYGYTF. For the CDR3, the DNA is TGCAGTGCTAGTAGGGGGATTAACTATGGCTACACCTTC.

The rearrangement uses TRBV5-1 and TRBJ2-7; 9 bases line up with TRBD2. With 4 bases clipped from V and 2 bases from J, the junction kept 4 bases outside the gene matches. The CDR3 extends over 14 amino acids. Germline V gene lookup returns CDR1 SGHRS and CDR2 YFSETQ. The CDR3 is CASSPRLAAYEQYF. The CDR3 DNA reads TGCGCCAGCAGCCCTCGACTAGCGGCCTACGAGCAGTACTTC.

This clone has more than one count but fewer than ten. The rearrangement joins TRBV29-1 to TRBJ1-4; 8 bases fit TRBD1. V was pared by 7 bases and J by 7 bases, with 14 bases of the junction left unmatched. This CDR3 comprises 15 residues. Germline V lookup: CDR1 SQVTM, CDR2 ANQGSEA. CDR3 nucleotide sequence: TGCAGCGCCCTCCCGGGGGCAGGGGGCACTGAAAAACTGTTTTTT. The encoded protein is CSALPGAGGTEKLFF.

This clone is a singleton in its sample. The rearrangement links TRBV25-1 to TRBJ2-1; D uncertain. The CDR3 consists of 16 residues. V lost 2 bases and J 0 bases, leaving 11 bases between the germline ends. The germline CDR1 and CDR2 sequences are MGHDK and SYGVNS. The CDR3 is CASSEPGPLSYNEQFF. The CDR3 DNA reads TGTGCCAGCAGTGAACCGGGCCCCCTCTCCTACAATGAGCAGTTCTTC.

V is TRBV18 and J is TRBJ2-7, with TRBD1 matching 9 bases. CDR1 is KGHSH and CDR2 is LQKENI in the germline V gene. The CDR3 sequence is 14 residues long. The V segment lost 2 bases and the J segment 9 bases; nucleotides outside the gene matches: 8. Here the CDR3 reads CASSPGQGLGLQYF. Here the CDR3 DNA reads TGTGCCAGCTCACCAGGACAGGGGCTAGGCTTGCAGTACTTC.

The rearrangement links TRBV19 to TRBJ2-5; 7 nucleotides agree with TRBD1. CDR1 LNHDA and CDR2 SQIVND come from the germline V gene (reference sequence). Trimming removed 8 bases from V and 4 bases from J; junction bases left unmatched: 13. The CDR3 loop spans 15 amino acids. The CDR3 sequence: CASRPRDRLTETQYF. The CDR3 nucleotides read TGTGCCAGTCGACCTCGGGACAGACTTACAGAGACCCAGTACTTC.

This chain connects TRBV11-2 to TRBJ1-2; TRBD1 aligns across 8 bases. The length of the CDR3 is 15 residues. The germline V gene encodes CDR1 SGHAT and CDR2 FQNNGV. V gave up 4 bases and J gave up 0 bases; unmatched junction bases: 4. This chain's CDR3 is CASSSLQGANYGYTF. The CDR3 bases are TGTGCCAGCAGCTCCTTACAGGGGGCTAACTATGGCTACACCTTC.

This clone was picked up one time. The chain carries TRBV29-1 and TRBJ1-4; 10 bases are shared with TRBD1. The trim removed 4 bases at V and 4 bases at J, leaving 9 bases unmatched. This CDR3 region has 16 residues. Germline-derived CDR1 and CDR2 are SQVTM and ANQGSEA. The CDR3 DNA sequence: TGCAGCGTTGCAGGACAGGGGGTAGGAATTAATGAAAAACTGTTTTTT. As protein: CSVAGQGVGINEKLFF.

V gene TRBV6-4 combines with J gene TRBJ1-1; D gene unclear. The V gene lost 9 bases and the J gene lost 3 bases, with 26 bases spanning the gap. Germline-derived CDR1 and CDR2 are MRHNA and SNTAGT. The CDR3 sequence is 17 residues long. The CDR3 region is CASFSTGQGVVDTEAFF. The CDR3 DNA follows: TGTGCCAGTTTTTCAACGGGCCAAGGCGTTGTGGACACTGAAGCTTTCTTT.

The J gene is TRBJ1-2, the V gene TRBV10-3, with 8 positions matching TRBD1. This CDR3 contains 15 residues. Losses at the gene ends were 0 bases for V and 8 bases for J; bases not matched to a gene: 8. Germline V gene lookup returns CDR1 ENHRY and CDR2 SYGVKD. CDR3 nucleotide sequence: TGTGCCATCAGTGAGTCGAGGGACAGGATTATGGGCTACACCTTC. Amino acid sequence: CAISESRDRIMGYTF.

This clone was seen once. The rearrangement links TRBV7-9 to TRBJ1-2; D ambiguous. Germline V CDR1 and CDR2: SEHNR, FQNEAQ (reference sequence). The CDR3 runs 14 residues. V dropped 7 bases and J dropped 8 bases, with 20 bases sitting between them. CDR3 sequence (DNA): TGTGCCAGCACCGAGACTCTTGGCCAGGACGGCTACACCTTC. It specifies CASTETLGQDGYTF.

CDR3 region: CASSFRRGGETQYF. For the CDR3, the DNA is TGTGCCAGCAGCTTTCGGAGGGGTGGGGAGACCCAGTACTTC. This rearrangement joins TRBV7-7 to TRBJ2-5; a weak D match, TRBD2 (6 bases). CDR1 is SSHAT, CDR2 FNYEAQ, per germline (reference sequence). This CDR3 contains 14 residues. Trimming pared 3 bases from V and 5 bases from J, leaving 13 bases between.

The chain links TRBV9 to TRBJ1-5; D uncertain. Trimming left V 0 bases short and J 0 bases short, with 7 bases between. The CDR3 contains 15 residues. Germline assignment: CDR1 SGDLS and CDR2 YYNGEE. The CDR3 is CASSVGGDSNQPQHF. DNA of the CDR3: TGTGCCAGCAGCGTAGGAGGTGATAGCAATCAGCCCCAGCATTTT.

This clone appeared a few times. The CDR3 reads CASSAGQVNTEAFF. CDR3 in DNA: TGCGCCAGCAGCGCCGGACAGGTGAACACTGAAGCTTTCTTT. The genes are TRBV5-1 and TRBJ1-1, with TRBD1 matching over 7 bases. This CDR3 is built from 14 residues. V lost 4 bases, J lost 0 bases, and 3 bases stayed unmatched. CDR1 is SGHRS, CDR2 YFSETQ, per germline. The variable domain in full, completed from reference TRBV5-1 and TRBJ1-1, reads KAGVTQTPRYLIKTRGQQVTLSCSPISGHRSVSWYQQTPGQGLQFLFEYFSETQRNKGNFPGRFSGRQFSNSRSEMNVSTLELGDSALYLCASSAGQVNTEAFFGQGTRLTVV.